The rows below give T cell receptor beta chains drawn from one sample of a study of yellow fever vaccine responses in identical twins. One entry per CDR3 protein results from TCRdb running MiXCR on the RT-PCR reads. The sample carries about 4,600 distinct CDR3 sequences, approximately 85% recorded once. This specimen was T cells from blood (PBMCs), unsorted or a sorted subset (not recorded which), taken before or after yellow fever vaccination (not recorded which). The receptors derive from a woman aged 18-29 years who received the yellow fever vaccine. CDR3s include the opening cysteine and the closing phenylalanine or tryptophan. The order of the fields is D gene, J gene, clone size, V gene, CDR3 protein, CDR3 DNA. A D gene is named only where the DNA matches it firmly. Clone size is stated in some rows and not others, as once, few, many or a class when expanded.

NA | TRBJ2-2 | NA | TRBV9 | CASSRGATGELFF | TGTGCCAGCAGTCGTGGGGCAACCGGGGAGCTGTTTTTT
NA | TRBJ2-7 | NA | TRBV28 | CASSWKRDYEQYF | TGTGCCAGCAGTTGGAAAAGGGATTACGAGCAGTACTTC
NA | TRBJ2-2 | once | TRBV5-1 | CASSLVEGAITGELFF | TGCGCCAGCAGCTTGGTGGAGGGGGCCATAACCGGGGAGCTGTTTTTT
NA | TRBJ1-2 | few | TRBV27 | CASSPTENYGYTF | TGTGCCAGCAGTCCGACAGAGAACTATGGCTACACCTTC
TRBD2 | TRBJ2-7 | NA | TRBV11-1 | CASSSQLAGREDEQYF | TGTGCCAGCAGCTCTCAACTAGCCGGGAGGGAAGACGAGCAGTACTTC
NA | TRBJ1-1 | NA | TRBV11-2 | CASSPGLTNTEAFF | TGTGCCAGCAGCCCCGGACTCACGAACACTGAAGCTTTCTTT
TRBD1 | TRBJ2-2 | NA | TRBV29-1 | CSVTTGGNTGELFF | TGCAGCGTTACGACAGGGGGAAACACCGGGGAGCTGTTTTTT
TRBD1 | TRBJ1-2 | NA | TRBV3-1 | CASSQGQKGASYGYTF | TGTGCCAGCAGCCAAGGACAAAAGGGGGCTAGCTATGGCTACACCTTC
NA | TRBJ2-5 | once | TRBV25-1 | CASSESVTQYF | TGTGCCAGCAGTGAATCAGTGACCCAGTACTTC
NA | TRBJ2-3 | NA | TRBV11-3 | CASSSQPGVATDTQYF | TGTGCCAGCAGCTCCCAACCGGGGGTAGCGACAGATACGCAGTATTTT
TRBD1 | TRBJ2-7 | NA | TRBV6-2/TRBV6-3 | CASSYSRDSSYEQYF | TGTGCCAGCAGTTACTCGAGGGACAGCTCCTACGAGCAGTACTTC
TRBD1 | TRBJ2-7 | NA | TRBV10-3 | CAISGSTGGSYEQYF | TGTGCCATCAGTGGTTCGACAGGGGGGAGCTACGAGCAGTACTTC
TRBD2 | TRBJ2-1 | NA | TRBV18 | CASSPFGTSGSNEQFF | TGTGCCAGCTCACCATTTGGGACTAGCGGGAGCAATGAGCAGTTCTTC
TRBD1 | TRBJ1-2 | few | TRBV6-2/TRBV6-3 | CASSYSGDRVRGYTF | TGTGCCAGCAGTTACTCAGGAGACAGGGTCCGTGGCTACACCTTC
NA | TRBJ2-7 | once | TRBV29-1 | CSVGGGSYEQYF | TGCAGCGTTGGTGGGGGCTCCTACGAGCAGTACTTC
TRBD2 | TRBJ2-1 | NA | TRBV12-3/TRBV12-4 | CASSPGGVSYNEQFF | TGTGCCAGCAGTCCGGGGGGGGTGTCCTACAATGAGCAGTTCTTC
NA | TRBJ2-5 | NA | TRBV6-1 | CASSVVGHQENQYF | TGTGCCAGCAGTGTTGTGGGACATCAAGAGAACCAGTACTTC
NA | TRBJ2-3 | NA | TRBV18 | CASSPNRGTDTQYF | TGTGCCAGCTCACCTAACAGGGGCACAGATACGCAGTATTTT
NA | TRBJ1-4 | NA | TRBV7-2 | CASSLAGGIGEKLFF | TGTGCCAGCAGCTTAGCGGGGGGAATCGGTGAAAAACTGTTTTTT
TRBD1 | TRBJ1-1 | NA | TRBV7-6 | CASSLVLGTGGAGTEAFF | TGTGCCAGCAGCTTAGTTCTCGGGACAGGGGGCGCGGGAACTGAAGCTTTCTTT
NA | TRBJ2-3 | NA | TRBV10-1 | CASSEMSTDTQYF | TGCGCCAGCAGTGAGATGTCTACAGATACGCAGTATTTT
TRBD1 | TRBJ2-1 | NA | TRBV9 | CASSVVNTGGHEQFF | TGTGCCAGCAGCGTAGTGAATACAGGGGGCCATGAGCAGTTCTTC
NA | TRBJ2-7 | NA | TRBV15 | CATSRERGREQYF | TGTGCCACCAGCAGAGAGAGAGGGCGCGAGCAGTACTTC
NA | TRBJ1-5 | NA | TRBV7-9 | CASSLKTTTGHQPQHF | TGTGCCAGCAGCTTAAAGACTACGACGGGGCATCAGCCCCAGCATTTT